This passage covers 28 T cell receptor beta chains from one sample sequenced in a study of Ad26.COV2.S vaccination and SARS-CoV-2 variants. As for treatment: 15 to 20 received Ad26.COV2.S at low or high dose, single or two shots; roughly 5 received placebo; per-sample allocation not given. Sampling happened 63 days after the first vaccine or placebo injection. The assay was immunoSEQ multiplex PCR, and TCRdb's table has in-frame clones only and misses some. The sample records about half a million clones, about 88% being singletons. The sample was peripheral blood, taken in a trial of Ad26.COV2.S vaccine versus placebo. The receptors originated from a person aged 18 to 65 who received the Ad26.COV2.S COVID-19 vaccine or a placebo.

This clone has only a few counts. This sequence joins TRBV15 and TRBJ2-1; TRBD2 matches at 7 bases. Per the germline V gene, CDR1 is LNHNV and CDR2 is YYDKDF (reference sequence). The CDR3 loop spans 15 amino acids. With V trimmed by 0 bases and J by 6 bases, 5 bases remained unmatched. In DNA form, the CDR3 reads TGTGCCACCAGCAGAGATTGGGGGGGATTCAATGAGCAGTTCTTC. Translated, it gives CATSRDWGGFNEQFF.

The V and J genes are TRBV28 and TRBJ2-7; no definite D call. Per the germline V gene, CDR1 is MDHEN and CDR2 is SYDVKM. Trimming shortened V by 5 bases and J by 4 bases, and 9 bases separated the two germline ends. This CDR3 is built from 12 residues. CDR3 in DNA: TGTGCCAGCAGTCCATCATCTTACGAGCAGTACTTC. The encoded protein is CASSPSSYEQYF. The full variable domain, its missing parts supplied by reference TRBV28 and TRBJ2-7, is DVKVTQSSRYLVKRTGEKVFLECVQDMDHENMFWYRQDPGLGLRLIYFSYDVKMKEKGDIPEGYSVSREKKERFSLILESASTNQTSMYLCASSPSSYEQYFGPGTRLTVT.

The CDR3 nucleotides read TGTGCCACCAGCAGAGGGCTAGCGGGAGCAATCCAAGAGACCCAGTACTTC. This encodes CATSRGLAGAIQETQYF. The V and J genes are TRBV15 and TRBJ2-5; TRBD2 agrees at 10 bases. V shed 1 base and J 1 base; nucleotides not matched to a gene: 6. Germline lookup yields CDR1 LNHNV and CDR2 YYDKDF (reference sequence). CDR3 length: 17 residues.

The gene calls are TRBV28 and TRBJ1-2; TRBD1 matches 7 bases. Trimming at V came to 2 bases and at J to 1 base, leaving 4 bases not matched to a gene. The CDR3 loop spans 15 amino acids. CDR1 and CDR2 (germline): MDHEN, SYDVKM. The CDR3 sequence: CASSLVGQNNYGYTF. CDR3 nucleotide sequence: TGTGCCAGCAGTTTAGTGGGACAGAATAACTATGGCTACACCTTC.

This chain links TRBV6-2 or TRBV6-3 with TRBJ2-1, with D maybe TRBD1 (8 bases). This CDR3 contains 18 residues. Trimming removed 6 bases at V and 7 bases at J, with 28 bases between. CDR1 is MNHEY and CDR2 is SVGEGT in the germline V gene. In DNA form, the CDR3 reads TGTGCCAGCAGCAGAGACAGGGGTAGGGACTACCCATGGAATGAGCAGTTCTTC. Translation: CASSRDRGRDYPWNEQFF.

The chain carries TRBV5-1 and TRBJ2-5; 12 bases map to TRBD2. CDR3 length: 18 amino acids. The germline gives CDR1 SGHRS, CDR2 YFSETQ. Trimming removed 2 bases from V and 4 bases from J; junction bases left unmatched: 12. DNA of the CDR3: TGCGCCAGCAGCTTCGGGACTAGCGGGTATACGAAAGGAGAGACCCAGTACTTC. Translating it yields CASSFGTSGYTKGETQYF. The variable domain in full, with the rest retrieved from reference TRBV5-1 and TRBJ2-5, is KAGVTQTPRYLIKTRGQQVTLSCSPISGHRSVSWYQQTPGQGLQFLFEYFSETQRNKGNFPGRFSGRQFSNSRSEMNVSTLELGDSALYLCASSFGTSGYTKGETQYFGPGTRLLVL.

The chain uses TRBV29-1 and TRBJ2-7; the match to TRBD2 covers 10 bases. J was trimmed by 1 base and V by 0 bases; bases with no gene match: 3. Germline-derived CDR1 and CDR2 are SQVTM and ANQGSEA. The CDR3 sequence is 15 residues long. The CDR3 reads CSVEEVAGGSYEQYF. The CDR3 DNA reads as TGCAGCGTTGAAGAGGTAGCGGGGGGTTCCTACGAGCAGTACTTC.

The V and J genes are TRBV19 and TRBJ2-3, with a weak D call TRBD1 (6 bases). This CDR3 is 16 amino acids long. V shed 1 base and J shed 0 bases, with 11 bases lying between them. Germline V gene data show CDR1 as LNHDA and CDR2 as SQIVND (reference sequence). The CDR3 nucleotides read TGTGCCAGTAGTATAGGGGGGCAGGCCAGCACAGATACGCAGTATTTT. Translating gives CASSIGGQASTDTQYF.

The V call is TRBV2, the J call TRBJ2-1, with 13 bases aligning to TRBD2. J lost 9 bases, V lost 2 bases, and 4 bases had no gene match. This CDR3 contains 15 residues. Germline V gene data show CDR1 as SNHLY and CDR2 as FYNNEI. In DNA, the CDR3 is TGTGCCAGCAGTGAATATCGACTAGCGGGAGGTGAGCAGTTCTTC. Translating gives CASSEYRLAGGEQFF.

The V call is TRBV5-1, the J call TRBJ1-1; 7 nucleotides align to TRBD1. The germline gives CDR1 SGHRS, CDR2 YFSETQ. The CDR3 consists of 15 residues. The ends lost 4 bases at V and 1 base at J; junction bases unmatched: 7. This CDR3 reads CASSVTGTENTEAFF. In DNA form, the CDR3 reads TGCGCCAGCAGCGTTACCGGGACAGAGAACACTGAAGCTTTCTTT.

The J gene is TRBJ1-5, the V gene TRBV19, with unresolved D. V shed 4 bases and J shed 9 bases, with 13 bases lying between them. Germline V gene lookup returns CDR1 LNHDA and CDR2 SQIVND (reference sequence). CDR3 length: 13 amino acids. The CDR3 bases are TGTGCCAGTAGTACGGACGGGTCCCGGCCCCAGCATTTT. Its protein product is CASSTDGSRPQHF.

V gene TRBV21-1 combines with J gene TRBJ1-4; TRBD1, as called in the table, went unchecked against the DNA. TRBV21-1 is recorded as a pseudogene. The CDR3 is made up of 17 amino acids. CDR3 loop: CASSKNSRNSTNEKLFF. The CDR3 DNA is TGTGCCAGCAGCAAAAACAGCCGTAACTCAACTAATGAAAAACTGTTTTTT.

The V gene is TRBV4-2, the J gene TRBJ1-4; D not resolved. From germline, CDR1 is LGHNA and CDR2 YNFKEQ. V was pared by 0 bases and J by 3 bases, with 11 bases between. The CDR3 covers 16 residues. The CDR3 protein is CASSQDQAGANEKLFF. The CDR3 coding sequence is TGTGCCAGCAGCCAAGATCAAGCGGGTGCTAATGAAAAACTGTTTTTT.

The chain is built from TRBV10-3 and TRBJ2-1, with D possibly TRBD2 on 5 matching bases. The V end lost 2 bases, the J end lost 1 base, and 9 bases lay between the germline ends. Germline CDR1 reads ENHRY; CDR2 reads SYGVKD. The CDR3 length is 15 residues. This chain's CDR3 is CAISEGLSSYNEQFF. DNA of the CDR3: TGTGCCATCAGTGAGGGACTGAGTTCCTACAATGAGCAGTTCTTC.

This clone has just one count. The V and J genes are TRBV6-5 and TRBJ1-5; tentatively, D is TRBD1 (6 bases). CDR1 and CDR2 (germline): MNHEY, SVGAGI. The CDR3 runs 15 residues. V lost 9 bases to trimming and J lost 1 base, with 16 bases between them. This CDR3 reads CASRFAGTSNQPQHF. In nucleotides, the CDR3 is TGTGCCAGTCGATTTGCAGGGACAAGCAATCAGCCCCAGCATTTT.

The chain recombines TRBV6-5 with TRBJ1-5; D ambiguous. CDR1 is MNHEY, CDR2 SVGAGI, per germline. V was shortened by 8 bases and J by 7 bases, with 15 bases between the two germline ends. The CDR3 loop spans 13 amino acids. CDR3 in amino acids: CASAVREDQPQHF. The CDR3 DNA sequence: TGTGCCAGCGCGGTCCGGGAAGACCAGCCCCAGCATTTT.

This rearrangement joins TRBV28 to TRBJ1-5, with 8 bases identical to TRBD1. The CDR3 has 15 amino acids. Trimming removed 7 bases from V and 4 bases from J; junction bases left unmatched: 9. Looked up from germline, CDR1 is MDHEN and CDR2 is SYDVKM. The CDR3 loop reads CASNERDRGNQPQHF. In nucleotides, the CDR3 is TGTGCCAGCAATGAAAGAGACAGGGGTAATCAGCCCCAGCATTTT.

The CDR3 sequence is CARGGGGHTDTQYF. The CDR3 DNA reads TGTGCCAGAGGCGGGGGCGGGCACACAGATACGCAGTATTTT. The rearrangement links TRBV7-9 to TRBJ2-3, with a tentative D call TRBD2 (7 bases). The CDR3 spans 14 residues. The germline V gene encodes CDR1 SEHNR and CDR2 FQNEAQ (reference sequence). Trimming left V 9 bases short and J 2 bases short, with 15 bases between.

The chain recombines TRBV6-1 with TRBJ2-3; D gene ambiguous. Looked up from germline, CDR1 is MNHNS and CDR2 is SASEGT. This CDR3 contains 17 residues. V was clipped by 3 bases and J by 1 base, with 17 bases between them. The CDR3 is CASSDRLGARGTDTQYF. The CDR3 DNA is TGTGCCAGCAGTGATCGGTTGGGCGCTCGGGGCACAGATACGCAGTATTTT.

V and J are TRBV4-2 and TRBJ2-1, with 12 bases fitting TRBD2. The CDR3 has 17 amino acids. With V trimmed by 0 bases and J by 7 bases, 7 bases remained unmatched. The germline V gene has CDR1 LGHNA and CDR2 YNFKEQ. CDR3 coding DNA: TGTGCCAGCAGCCAAGAAAAGACTAGCGGGGGATATAATGAGCAGTTCTTC. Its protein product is CASSQEKTSGGYNEQFF.

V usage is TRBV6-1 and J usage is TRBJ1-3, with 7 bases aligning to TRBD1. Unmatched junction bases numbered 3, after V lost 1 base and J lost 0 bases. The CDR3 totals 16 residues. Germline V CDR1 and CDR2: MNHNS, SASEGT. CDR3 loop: CASSEGNRGSGNTIYF. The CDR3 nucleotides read TGTGCCAGCAGTGAAGGGAACAGGGGCTCTGGAAACACCATATATTTT.

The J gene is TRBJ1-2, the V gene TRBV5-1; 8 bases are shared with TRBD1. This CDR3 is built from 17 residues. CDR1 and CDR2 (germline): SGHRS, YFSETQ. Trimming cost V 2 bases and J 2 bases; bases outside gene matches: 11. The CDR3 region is CASSLRTGSVANYGYTF. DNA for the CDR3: TGCGCCAGCAGCTTACGGACAGGGAGCGTTGCCAACTATGGCTACACCTTC.

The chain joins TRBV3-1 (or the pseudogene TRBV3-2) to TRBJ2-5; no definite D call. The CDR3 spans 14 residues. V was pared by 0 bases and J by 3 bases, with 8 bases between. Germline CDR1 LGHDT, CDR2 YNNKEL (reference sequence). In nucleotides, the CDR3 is TGTGCCAGCAGCCAAGATTCCGACAAAGAGACCCAGTACTTC. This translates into CASSQDSDKETQYF.

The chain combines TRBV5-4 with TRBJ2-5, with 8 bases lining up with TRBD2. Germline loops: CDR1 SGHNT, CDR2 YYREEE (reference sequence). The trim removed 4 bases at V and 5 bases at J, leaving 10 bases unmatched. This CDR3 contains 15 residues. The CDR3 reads CASSPRGGRVETQYF. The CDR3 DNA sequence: TGTGCCAGCAGCCCTCGGGGGGGCAGGGTGGAGACCCAGTACTTC.

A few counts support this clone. This CDR3 reads CASSPQMTVNTEAFF. The DNA for the CDR3 is TGTGCCAGCAGCCCTCAGATGACAGTCAACACTGAAGCTTTCTTT. This chain uses TRBV14 with TRBJ1-1; the D gene is possibly TRBD1 (5 bases). Between the trimmed V and J ends, which lost 4 bases and 2 bases, there was a span of 14 bases. The germline V gene encodes CDR1 SGHDN and CDR2 FVKESK. This CDR3 is built from 15 residues.

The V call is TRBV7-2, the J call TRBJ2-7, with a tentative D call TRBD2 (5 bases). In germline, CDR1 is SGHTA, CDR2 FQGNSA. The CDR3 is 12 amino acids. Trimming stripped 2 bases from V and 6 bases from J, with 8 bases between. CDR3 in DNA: TGTGCCAGCAGCTTAAACGGGGTCGAGCAGTACTTC. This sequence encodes CASSLNGVEQYF.

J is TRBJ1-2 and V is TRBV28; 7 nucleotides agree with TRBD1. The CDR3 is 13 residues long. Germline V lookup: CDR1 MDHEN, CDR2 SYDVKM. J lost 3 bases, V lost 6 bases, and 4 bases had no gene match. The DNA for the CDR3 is TGTGCCAGCAGATCTACAGGGGACTATGGCTACACCTTC. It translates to CASRSTGDYGYTF.

The DNA of the CDR3 is TGTGCCAGCACCCCCGTGGGCCCCATCTACCGGTATGGCTACACCTTC. It encodes CASTPVGPIYRYGYTF. The J gene is TRBJ1-2, the V gene TRBV5-8; D not resolved. CDR3 size: 16 residues. Germline CDR1 and CDR2: SGHTS and YDEGEE. Trimming took off 6 bases at V and 5 bases at J, with 23 bases between the two ends.